This record concerns one T cell receptor (beta chain) sequence. This sample was included in a study of blood T cell repertoires in COVID-19. Study information: In each case, the material was cDNA or gDNA derived from T cells, B-cell-depleted T cells, or PBMCs.

CDR1 and CDR2 (germline): MDHEN, SYDVKM. The CDR3 has 17 amino acids. V was clipped by 7 bases and J by 0 bases, with 19 bases between them. Produced via immunoSEQ multiplex PCR; TCRdb's table is partial and in-frame only. This sample has approximately 170,000 clones, with approximately 80% found just once. The clonotype comes from a man aged 70 or older who had recovered from COVID-19. Sequenced material: peripheral blood. This chain connects TRBV28 to TRBJ1-3; D ambiguous. The CDR3 nucleotides read TGTGCCAGCAAAGGTTCAGGTGGAAGCTACTCTGGAAACACCATATATTTT. It yields the protein CASKGSGGSYSGNTIYF.